This is a list of T cell receptor beta chains from one sample in a study of OX40 agonist ivuxolimab in advanced cancers. Sequencing used immunoSEQ multiplex PCR; TCRdb keeps in-frame clones, though not all of them. The sample includes tens of thousands of clones, roughly nine tenths of them seen just once. The material was CD4+ or CD8+ T cells sorted from blood, obtained in a trial of the OX40 agonist ivuxolimab. These receptors came from an adult with an advanced solid tumor such as melanoma, head and neck, liver or kidney cancer. Each CDR3 is given with its conserved first and last residue. The D gene is left open where the match is weak. Clone size is shown for a subset of rows, as once, few, many or a class of expanded clone.

J gene	D gene	V gene	clone size	CDR3 DNA	CDR3 protein
TRBJ2-5	-	TRBV28	-	TGTGCCAGCCTCCGGGTGGGGGCCGGGTACCAAGAGACCCAGTACTTC	CASLRVGAGYQETQYF
TRBJ2-7	-	TRBV28	-	TGTGCCAGCGCGCATGGTTCCGAGCAGTACTTC	CASAHGSEQYF
TRBJ2-1	TRBD1	TRBV4-3	few	TGCGCCAGCAGCCAAGACAGGACAGGGGAAAATGAGCAGTTCTTC	CASSQDRTGENEQFF
TRBJ2-1	-	TRBV6-6	-	TGTGCCAGCAGTTACTCGAAACAGTTCTCCTACAATGAGCAGTTCTTC	CASSYSKQFSYNEQFF
TRBJ2-7	-	TRBV29-1	-	TGCAGCGTGATCGGGGCCAACTACGAGCAGTACTTC	CSVIGANYEQYF
TRBJ2-7	-	TRBV7-2	-	TGTGCCAGCAGCCCAGGGGTAGGCTACGAGCAGTACTTC	CASSPGVGYEQYF
TRBJ1-1	TRBD1	TRBV19	-	TGTGCCAGTAGTTTCGGACAGGTCGTGAACACTGAAGCTTTCTTT	CASSFGQVVNTEAFF
TRBJ2-7	-	TRBV10-3	-	TGTGCCATCAGTGAGGTGTCAAACGAGCAGTACTTC	CAISEVSNEQYF
TRBJ1-6	-	TRBV7-8	once	TGTGCCAGCAGCATCCCGCTCCAGGCCCTCCACTTT	CASSIPLQALHF
TRBJ1-1	-	TRBV28	-	TGTGCCAGCAGTCCGCGTCAGGGGCCGAACACTGAAGCTTTCTTT	CASSPRQGPNTEAFF
TRBJ2-1	TRBD2	TRBV4-3	-	TGCGCCAGCAGCCAAGATTGGAAGGGGGTAGCGGGAGGTGAGCAGTTCTTC	CASSQDWKGVAGGEQFF
TRBJ1-1	-	TRBV9	-	TGTGCCAGCAGCCCCGAAGGGACGGCGAACACTGAAGCTTTCTTT	CASSPEGTANTEAFF
TRBJ2-2	-	TRBV4-3	-	TGCGCCAGCAGCCAATACTACACCGGGGAGCTGTTTTTT	CASSQYYTGELFF
TRBJ2-7	-	TRBV7-9	-	TGTGCCAGCAGGGCAGACGGTACCTACGAGCAGTACTTC	CASRADGTYEQYF
TRBJ2-1	TRBD2	TRBV25-1	-	TGTGCCAGCAGCCCTGGGGCTAGCGGGAGAAGGGCATACAATGAGCAGTTCTTC	CASSPGASGRRAYNEQFF
TRBJ2-3	TRBD2	TRBV27	once	TGTGCCAGCAGTCCCCGGACTAGCGGGAACACAGATACGCAGTATTTT	CASSPRTSGNTDTQYF
TRBJ2-7	TRBD1	TRBV4-3	-	TGCGCCAGCAGCCAAGATCCCCAGGGGGCTAAAGAGCAGTACTTC	CASSQDPQGAKEQYF
TRBJ1-4	TRBD1	TRBV5-3	-	TGTGCCAGAAGCCAGACAGGGCGAGACGAAAAACTGTTTTTT	CARSQTGRDEKLFF
TRBJ1-4	-	TRBV5-6	medium-sized	TGTGCCAGCAGCCCAACAGGGAGTAATGAAAAACTGTTTTTT	CASSPTGSNEKLFF
TRBJ1-1	-	TRBV6-5	-	TGTGCCAGCAGTCCCCGCGAGCACACTGAAGCTTTCTTT	CASSPREHTEAFF
TRBJ1-5	-	TRBV6-6	-	TGTGCCAGCAGTTACCCCGGAGGCAATCAGCCCCAGCATTTT	CASSYPGGNQPQHF
TRBJ2-7	-	TRBV13	-	TGTGCCACCGGGACGGACTACGAGCAGTACTTC	CATGTDYEQYF
TRBJ2-7	TRBD2	TRBV16	-	TGTGCCAGCAGCCAATCAGGCGGGAGGTACTCCGAGCAGTACTTC	CASSQSGGRYSEQYF
TRBJ2-1	-	TRBV6-5	-	TGTGCCAGCAGTCCAGGACCCGCCTACAATGAGCAGTTCTTC	CASSPGPAYNEQFF
TRBJ2-7	-	TRBV4-1	once	TGCGCCAGCAGCCAAGGGCAGGGCGAGCAGTACTTC	CASSQGQGEQYF
TRBJ2-1	TRBD1	TRBV28	-	TGTGCCAGCAGTTTTAACAGGGGGTACAATGAGCAGTTCTTC	CASSFNRGYNEQFF
TRBJ1-1	-	TRBV30	-	TGTGCCTGGAGTGCCTTCGGCACTGAAGCTTTCTTT	CAWSAFGTEAFF
TRBJ1-3	-	TRBV6-5	-	TGTGCCAGCAGTTACCCTGAGGACCCCAAAGGCACCATATATTTT	CASSYPEDPKGTIYF
TRBJ1-2	TRBD1	TRBV7-9	-	TGTGCCAGCAGCTCAGACAGGGGGTTGGCCTATGGCTACACCTTC	CASSSDRGLAYGYTF
TRBJ1-1	-	TRBV7-9	many	TGCGCCAGCAGCCAAGAATCGGGGAACACTGAAGCTTTCTTT	CASSQESGNTEAFF